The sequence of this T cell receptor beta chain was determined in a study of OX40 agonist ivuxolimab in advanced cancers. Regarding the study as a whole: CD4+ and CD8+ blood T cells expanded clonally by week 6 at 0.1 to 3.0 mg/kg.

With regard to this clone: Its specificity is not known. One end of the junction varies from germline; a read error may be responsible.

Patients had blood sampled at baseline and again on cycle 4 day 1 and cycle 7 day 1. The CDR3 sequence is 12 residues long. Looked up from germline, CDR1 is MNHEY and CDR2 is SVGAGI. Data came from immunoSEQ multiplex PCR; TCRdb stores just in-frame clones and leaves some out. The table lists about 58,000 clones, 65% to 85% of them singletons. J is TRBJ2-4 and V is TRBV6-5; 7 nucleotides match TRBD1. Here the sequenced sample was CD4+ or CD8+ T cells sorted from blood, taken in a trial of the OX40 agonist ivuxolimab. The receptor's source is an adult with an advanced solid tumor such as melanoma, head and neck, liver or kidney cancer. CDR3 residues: CASTQQGIEMGF. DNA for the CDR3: TGTGCCAGCACCCAACAGGGGATCGAAATGGGCTTC.